This T cell receptor (beta chain) stems from a study of cytomegalovirus exposure and HLA in healthy donors. As for the study in general: In an earlier analysis, 95 million to 140 million unique TCR beta sequences were found from some 180 million T cells.

Study-wide results and limits: Later work found most CMV-associated TCR beta chains apparently HLA-restricted.

To note about this clone: What it binds is not known.

This CDR3 contains 17 residues. V was cut by 0 bases and J by 2 bases, with 14 bases left in between. The germline CDR1 and CDR2 sequences are GTSNPN and SVGIG (reference sequence). In the PCR, 60 Vbeta and 13 Jbeta primers were used. Some clones are missing from TCRdb's copy, which holds only in-frame ones; the method was immunoSEQ multiplex PCR. The top ten clones hold about 4.1% of a sample with 110,000 to 150,000 clones, roughly 80% of them seen once. The receptor was derived from a woman in her thirties or forties in good health and CMV-seropositive. Sequenced: PBMCs. The rearrangement uses TRBV30 and TRBJ2-6, with TRBD2 as a possible D gene (6 bases). CDR3 DNA: TGTGCCTGGAGTGTGGGGAGGATTGGGCCTGGGGCCAACGTCCTGACTTTC. Its translation is CAWSVGRIGPGANVLTF.